The sequence of this T cell receptor (beta chain) was determined in a study of OX40 agonist ivuxolimab in advanced cancers. About the study: Patients receiving dose escalation had hepatocellular carcinoma, melanoma, renal cell or head and neck cancer.

Study findings and constraints: Clonal expansion was seen in CD4+ and CD8+ blood T cells by week 6 at 0.1 to 3.0 mg/kg. In general, CD8+ T cells held more expanded clones than CD4+ did, on average. It was also the case that some nonresponders had low normalized T-cell clonal expansion.

The V end lost 4 bases, the J end lost 4 bases, and 11 bases lay between the germline ends. CDR1 and CDR2 from the germline V gene are MNHEY and SMNVEV (reference sequence). This CDR3 spans 14 amino acids. Note on this clone: No antigen is known for it. Other nucleotide sequences from this sample produce the same CDR3.

Here immunoSEQ multiplex PCR was the method, and the copy in TCRdb shows in-frame clones only, minus some. Of 50,000 to 70,000 clones in the sample, approximately 85% were seen once. The specimen comprised CD4+ or CD8+ T cells sorted from blood, sampled in a trial of the OX40 agonist ivuxolimab. V is TRBV27 and J is TRBJ2-1, with D tentatively TRBD2 (5 bases). The receptor's source is an adult with an advanced solid tumor such as melanoma, head and neck, liver or kidney cancer. The CDR3 region has the DNA TGTGCCAGCAGTTCATCCGGGGTATACAATGAGCAGTTCTTC. The encoded protein is CASSSSGVYNEQFF.